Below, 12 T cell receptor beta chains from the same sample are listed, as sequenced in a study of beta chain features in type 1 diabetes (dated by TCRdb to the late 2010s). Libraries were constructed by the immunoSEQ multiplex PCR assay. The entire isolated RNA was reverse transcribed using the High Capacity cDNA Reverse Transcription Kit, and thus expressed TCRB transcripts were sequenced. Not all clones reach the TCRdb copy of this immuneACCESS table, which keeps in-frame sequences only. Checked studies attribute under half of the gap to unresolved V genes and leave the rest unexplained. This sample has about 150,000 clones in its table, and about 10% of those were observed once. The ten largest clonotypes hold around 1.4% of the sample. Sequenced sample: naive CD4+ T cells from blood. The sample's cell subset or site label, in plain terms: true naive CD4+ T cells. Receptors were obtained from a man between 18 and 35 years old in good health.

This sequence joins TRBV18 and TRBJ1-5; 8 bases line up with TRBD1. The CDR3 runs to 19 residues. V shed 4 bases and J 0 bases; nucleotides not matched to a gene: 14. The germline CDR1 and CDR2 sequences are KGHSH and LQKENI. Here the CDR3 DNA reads TGTGCCAGCTCACTAAGGAACGACAGGGGCGGATATAGCAATCAGCCCCAGCATTTT. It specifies CASSLRNDRGGYSNQPQHF. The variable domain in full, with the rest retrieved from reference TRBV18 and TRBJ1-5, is NAGVMQNPRHLVRRRGQEARLRCSPMKGHSHVYWYRQLPEEGLKFMVYLQKENIIDESGMPKERFSAEFPKEGPSILRIQQVVRGDSAAYFCASSLRNDRGGYSNQPQHFGDGTRLSIL.

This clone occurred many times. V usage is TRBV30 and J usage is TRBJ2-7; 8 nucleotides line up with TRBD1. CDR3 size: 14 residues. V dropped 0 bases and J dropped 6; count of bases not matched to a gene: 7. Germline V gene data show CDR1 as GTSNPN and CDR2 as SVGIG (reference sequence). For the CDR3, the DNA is TGTGCCTGGAGTGTCGACAGGGGAGTAGTCGAGCAGTACTTC. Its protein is CAWSVDRGVVEQYF.

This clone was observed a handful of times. Here the CDR3 DNA reads TGTGCCAGCAGTAGACAGAACACTGAAGCTTTCTTT. This gives the protein CASSRQNTEAFF. The gene calls are TRBV6-6 and TRBJ1-1, with D unclear. Germline V gives CDR1 MNHNY, CDR2 SVGAGI (reference sequence). The germline V and J ends were trimmed by 5 bases and 1 base, with 5 bases remaining between them. The CDR3 has 12 residues.

The CDR3 protein is CASSVEGSSGNTGELFF. CDR3 DNA sequence: TGTGCCAGCAGCGTAGAGGGAAGTAGCGGGAACACCGGGGAGCTGTTTTTT. This chain uses TRBV9 with TRBJ2-2; possible D gene TRBD2, 6 bases. Germline V gene lookup returns CDR1 SGDLS and CDR2 YYNGEE. CDR3 size: 17 residues. Trimming took off 0 bases at V and 1 base at J, with 13 bases between the two ends.

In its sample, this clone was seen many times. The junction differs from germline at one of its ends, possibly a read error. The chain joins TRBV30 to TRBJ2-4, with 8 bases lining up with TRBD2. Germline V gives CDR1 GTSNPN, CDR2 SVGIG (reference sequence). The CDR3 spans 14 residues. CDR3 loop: CAWSGGWAKNIQYF. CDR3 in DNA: TGTGCTTGGAGCGGGGGTTGGGCCAAAAACATTCAGTACTTC. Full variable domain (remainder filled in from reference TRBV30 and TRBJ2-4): SQTIHQWPATLVQPVGSPLSLECTVEGTSNPNLYWYRQAAGRGLQLLFYSVGIGQISSEVPQNLSASRPQDRQFILSSKKLLLSDSGFYLCAWSGGWAKNIQYFGAGTRLSVL.

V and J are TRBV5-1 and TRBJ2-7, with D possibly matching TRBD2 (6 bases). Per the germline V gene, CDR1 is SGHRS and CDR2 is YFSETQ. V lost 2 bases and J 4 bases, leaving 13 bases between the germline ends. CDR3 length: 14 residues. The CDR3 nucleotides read TGCGCCAGCAGCTTCGGCGGGGAGCGATACGAGCAGTACTTC. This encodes CASSFGGERYEQYF.

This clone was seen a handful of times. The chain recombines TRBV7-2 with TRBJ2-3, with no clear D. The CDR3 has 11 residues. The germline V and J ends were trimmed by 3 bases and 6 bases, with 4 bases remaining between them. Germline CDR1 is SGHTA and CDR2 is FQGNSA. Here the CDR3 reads CASSFRDTQYF. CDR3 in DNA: TGTGCCAGCAGCTTCCGTGATACGCAGTATTTT. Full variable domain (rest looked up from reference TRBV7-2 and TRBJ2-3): GAGVSQSPSNKVTEKGKDVELRCDPISGHTALYWYRQSLGQGLEFLIYFQGNSAPDKSGLPSDRFSAERTGGSVSTLTIQRTQQEDSAVYLCASSFRDTQYFGPGTRLTVL.

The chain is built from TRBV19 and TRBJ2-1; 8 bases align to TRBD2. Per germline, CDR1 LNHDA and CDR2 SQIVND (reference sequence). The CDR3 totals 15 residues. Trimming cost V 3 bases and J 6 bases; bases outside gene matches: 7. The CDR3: CASSMMWRGVNEQFF. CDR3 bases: TGTGCCAGTAGTATGATGTGGCGGGGGGTCAATGAGCAGTTCTTC.

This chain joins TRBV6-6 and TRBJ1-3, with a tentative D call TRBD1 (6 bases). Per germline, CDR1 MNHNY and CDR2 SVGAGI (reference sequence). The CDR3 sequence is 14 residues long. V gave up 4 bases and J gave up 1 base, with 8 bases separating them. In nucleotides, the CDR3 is TGTGCCAGCAGTTTCAGGGGTTCTGGAAACACCATATATTTT. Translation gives CASSFRGSGNTIYF.

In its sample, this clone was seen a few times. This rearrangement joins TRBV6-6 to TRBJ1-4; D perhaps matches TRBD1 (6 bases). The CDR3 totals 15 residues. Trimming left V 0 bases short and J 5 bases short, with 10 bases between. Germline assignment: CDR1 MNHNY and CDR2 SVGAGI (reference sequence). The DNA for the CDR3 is TGTGCCAGCAGTTACTCGTGGGGGGGCAATGAAAAACTGTTTTTT. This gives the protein CASSYSWGGNEKLFF.

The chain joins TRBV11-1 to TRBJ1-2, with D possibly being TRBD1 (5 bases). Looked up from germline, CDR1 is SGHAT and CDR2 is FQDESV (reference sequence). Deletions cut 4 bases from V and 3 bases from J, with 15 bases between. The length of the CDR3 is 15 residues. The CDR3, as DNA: TGTGCCAGCAGCTCCGGGGGTACCATACACTATGGCTACACCTTC. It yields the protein CASSSGGTIHYGYTF.

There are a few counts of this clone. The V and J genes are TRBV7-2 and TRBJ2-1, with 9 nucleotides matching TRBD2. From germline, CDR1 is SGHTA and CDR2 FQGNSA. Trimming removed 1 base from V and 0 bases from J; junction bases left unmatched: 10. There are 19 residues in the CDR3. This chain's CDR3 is CASSLGVSGGGSSYNEQFF. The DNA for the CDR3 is TGTGCCAGCAGCTTAGGAGTTAGCGGGGGAGGAAGCTCCTACAATGAGCAGTTCTTC. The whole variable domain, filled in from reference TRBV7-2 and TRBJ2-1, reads GAGVSQSPSNKVTEKGKDVELRCDPISGHTALYWYRQSLGQGLEFLIYFQGNSAPDKSGLPSDRFSAERTGGSVSTLTIQRTQQEDSAVYLCASSLGVSGGGSSYNEQFFGPGTRLTVL.